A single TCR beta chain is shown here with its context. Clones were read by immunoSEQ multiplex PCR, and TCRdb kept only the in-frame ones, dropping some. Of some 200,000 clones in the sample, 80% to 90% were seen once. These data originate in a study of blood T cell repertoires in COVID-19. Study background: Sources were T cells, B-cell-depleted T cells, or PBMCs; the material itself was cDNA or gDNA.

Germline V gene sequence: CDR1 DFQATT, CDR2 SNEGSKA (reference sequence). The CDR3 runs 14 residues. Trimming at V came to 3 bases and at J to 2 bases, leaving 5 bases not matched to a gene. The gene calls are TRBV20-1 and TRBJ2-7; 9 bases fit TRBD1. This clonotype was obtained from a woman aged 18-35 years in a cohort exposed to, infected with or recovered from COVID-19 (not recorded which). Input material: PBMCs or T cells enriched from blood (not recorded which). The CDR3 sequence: CSASNDRGTYEQYF. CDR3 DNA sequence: TGCAGTGCTAGTAATGACAGGGGGACCTACGAGCAGTACTTC.